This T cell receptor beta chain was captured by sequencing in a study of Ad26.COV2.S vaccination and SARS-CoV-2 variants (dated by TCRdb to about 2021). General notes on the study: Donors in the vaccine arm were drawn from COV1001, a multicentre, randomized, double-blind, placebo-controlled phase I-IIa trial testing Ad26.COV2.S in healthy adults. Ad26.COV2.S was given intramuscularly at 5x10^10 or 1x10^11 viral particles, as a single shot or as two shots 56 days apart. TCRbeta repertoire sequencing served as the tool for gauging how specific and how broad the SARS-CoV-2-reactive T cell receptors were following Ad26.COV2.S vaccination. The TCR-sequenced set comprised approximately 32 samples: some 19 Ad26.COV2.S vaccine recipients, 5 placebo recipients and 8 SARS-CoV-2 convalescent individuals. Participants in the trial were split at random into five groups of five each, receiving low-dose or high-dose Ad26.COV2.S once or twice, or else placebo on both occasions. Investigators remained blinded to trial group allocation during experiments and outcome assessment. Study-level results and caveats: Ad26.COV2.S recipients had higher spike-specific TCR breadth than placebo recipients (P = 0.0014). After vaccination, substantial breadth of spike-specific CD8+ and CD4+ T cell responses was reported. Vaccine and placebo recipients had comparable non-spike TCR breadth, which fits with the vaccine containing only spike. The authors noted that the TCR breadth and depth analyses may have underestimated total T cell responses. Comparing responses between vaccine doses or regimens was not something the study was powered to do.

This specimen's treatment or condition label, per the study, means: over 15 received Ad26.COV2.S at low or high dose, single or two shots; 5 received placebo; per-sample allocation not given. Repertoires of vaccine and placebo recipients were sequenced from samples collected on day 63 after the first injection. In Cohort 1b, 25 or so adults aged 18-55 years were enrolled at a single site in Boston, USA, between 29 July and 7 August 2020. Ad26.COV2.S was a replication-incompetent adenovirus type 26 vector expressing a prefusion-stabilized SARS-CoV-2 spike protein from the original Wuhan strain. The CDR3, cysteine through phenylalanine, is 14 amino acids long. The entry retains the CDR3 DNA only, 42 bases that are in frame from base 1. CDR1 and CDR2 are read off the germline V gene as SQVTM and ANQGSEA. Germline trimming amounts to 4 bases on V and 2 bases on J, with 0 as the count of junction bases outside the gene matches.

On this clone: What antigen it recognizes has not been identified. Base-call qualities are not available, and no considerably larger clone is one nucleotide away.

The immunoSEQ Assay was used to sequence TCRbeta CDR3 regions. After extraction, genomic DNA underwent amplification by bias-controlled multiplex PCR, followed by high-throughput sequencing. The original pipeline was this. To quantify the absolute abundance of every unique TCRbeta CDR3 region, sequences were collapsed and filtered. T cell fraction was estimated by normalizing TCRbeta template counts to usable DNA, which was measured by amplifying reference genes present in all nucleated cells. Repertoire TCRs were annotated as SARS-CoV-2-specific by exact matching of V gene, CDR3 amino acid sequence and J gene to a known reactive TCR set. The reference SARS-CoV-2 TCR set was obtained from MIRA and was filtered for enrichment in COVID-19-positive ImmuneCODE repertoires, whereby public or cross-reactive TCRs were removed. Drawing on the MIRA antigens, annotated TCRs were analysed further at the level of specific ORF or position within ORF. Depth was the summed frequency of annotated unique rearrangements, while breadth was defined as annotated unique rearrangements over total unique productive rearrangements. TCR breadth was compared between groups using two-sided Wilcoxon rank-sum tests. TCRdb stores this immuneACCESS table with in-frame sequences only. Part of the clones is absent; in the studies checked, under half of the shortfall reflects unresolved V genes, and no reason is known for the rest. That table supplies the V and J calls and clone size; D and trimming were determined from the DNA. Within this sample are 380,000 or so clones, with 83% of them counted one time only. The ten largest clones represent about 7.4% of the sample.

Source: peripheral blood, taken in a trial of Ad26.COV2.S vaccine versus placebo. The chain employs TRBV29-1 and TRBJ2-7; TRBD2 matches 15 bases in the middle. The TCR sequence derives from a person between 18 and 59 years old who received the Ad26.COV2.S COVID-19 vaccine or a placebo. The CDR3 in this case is CSVGTSGRAYEQYF. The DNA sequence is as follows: TGCAGCGTTGGGACTAGCGGGAGGGCCTACGAGCAGTACTTC.